This T cell receptor beta chain comes out of a study of cytomegalovirus exposure and HLA in healthy donors. The PCR was carried out with 60 Vbeta primers and 13 Jbeta primers. The method was immunoSEQ multiplex PCR; TCRdb's version includes in-frame clones alone and lacks a portion of them. Of tens of thousands of clones listed, more than 80% are singletons. The CDR3 loop spans 18 amino acids. V dropped 1 base and J dropped 4; count of bases not matched to a gene: 13. Germline V gene lookup returns CDR1 LGHNT and CDR2 FRNRAP. Broader study findings: The productive fraction for most TCR beta V segments was about 87% or about 30% in an earlier analysis.

As concerns this clone: Its cognate antigen is unknown.

Sequencing was carried out using PBMCs. The V gene is TRBV12-5, the J gene TRBJ1-2, with TRBD1 identical over 9 bases. The sequence was obtained from a woman aged 30 to 39 in good health and CMV-seronegative. The DNA of the CDR3 is TGTGCTAGTGGTTTGGGAGGGACAGGGTCTCCCTTACTCTATGGCTACACCTTC. Amino acids: CASGLGGTGSPLLYGYTF.